Below, 20 T cell receptor beta chains from the same sample are listed, as sequenced in a study of T cells after yellow fever vaccination. TCRdb fed the 5' RACE reads into MiXCR, producing one record per CDR3 protein. The sample lists approximately 170,000 distinct CDR3 sequences, 11% occurring once. The material was CD8+ T cells sorted from PBMCs, obtained 15 days after the yellow fever booster vaccination. The origin of the receptors is a man between 18 and 35 years old who received the YFV17D yellow fever vaccine.

This clonotype has just a few counts. The genes are TRBV4-1 and TRBJ2-3; TRBD1 is a possible D gene (5 bases). The CDR3 is made up of 14 amino acids. Trimming took 3 bases from V and 6 from J, leaving 13 bases between them. In germline, CDR1 is MGHRA, CDR2 YSYEKL. CDR3 DNA sequence: TGCGCCAGCAGCCACCTGACAGCATTGGATACGCAGTATTTT. Translating it yields CASSHLTALDTQYF.

This clonotype was counted only a few times. The rearrangement links TRBV29-1 to TRBJ2-2; D perhaps matches TRBD2 (6 bases). V gave up 2 bases and J gave up 3 bases, with 13 bases separating them. This CDR3 spans 15 amino acids. Germline V CDR1 and CDR2: SQVTM, ANQGSEA. CDR3 sequence reads: CSVERAGSHTGELFF. DNA for the CDR3: TGCAGCGTTGAAAGGGCGGGGAGTCACACCGGGGAGCTGTTTTTT.

This clonotype has more than one count but fewer than ten. The chain uses TRBV7-2 and TRBJ2-5; D gene ambiguous. The germline V gene has CDR1 SGHTA and CDR2 FQGNSA. V lost 2 bases, J lost 4 bases, and 8 bases lay in between. The CDR3 covers 13 residues. CDR3 nucleotide sequence: TGTGCCAGCAGCTTACCATTGGGAGAGACCCAGTACTTC. This translates into CASSLPLGETQYF.

The chain carries TRBV7-2 and TRBJ2-1; a possible D gene is TRBD1 (5 bases). Germline CDR1 SGHTA, CDR2 FQGNSA. The CDR3 loop spans 16 amino acids. The germline V and J ends were trimmed by 1 base and 1 base, with 11 bases remaining between them. This CDR3 is CASSLDLGASYNEQFF. The CDR3 nucleotides are TGTGCCAGCAGCTTAGACTTAGGGGCGTCCTACAATGAGCAGTTCTTC.

The rearrangement uses TRBV5-5 and TRBJ2-7, with a tentative D call TRBD1 (5 bases). Trimming cost V 4 bases and J 3 bases, with 14 bases left between them. CDR3 length: 14 amino acids. Germline CDR1 SGHKS, CDR2 YYEKEE (reference sequence). The CDR3 is CASSPVDSYYEQYV. The CDR3 DNA reads TGTGCCAGCAGCCCCGTCGACAGCTACTACGAGCAGTACGTC.

There are a few counts of this clonotype. The J gene is TRBJ2-1, the V gene TRBV5-1, with 10 bases fitting TRBD2. The CDR3 runs to 17 residues. Unmatched junction bases numbered 9, after V lost 0 bases and J lost 6 bases. Germline V gene lookup returns CDR1 SGHRS and CDR2 YFSETQ. CDR3 residues: CASSLAASGGVSNEQFF. The CDR3 DNA is TGCGCCAGCAGCTTGGCGGCTAGCGGGGGAGTCAGCAATGAGCAGTTCTTC.

In this sample, this clonotype turned up a few times. The genes are TRBV11-3 and TRBJ1-1; D gene ambiguous. Deletions cut 5 bases from V and 1 base from J, with 8 bases between. The V gene's germline CDR1 is SGHNT and CDR2 YENEEA. There are 13 residues in the CDR3. CDR3 bases: TGTGCCAGCAGCCCCACAGAGAACACTGAAGCTTTCTTT. This gives the protein CASSPTENTEAFF.

This clonotype was recorded a few times. The chain uses TRBV6-5 and TRBJ1-1, with D unclear. The germline gives CDR1 MNHEY, CDR2 SVGAGI. The CDR3 is 14 amino acids. Trimming left V 0 bases short and J 7 bases short, with 12 bases between. The CDR3 region has the DNA TGTGCCAGCAGTTACTCTCGGGCAGGTAGTGAAGCTTTCTTT. It specifies CASSYSRAGSEAFF.

The V call is TRBV11-2, the J call TRBJ2-7, with unresolved D. In germline, CDR1 is SGHAT, CDR2 FQNNGV. The CDR3 contains 14 residues. Deletions cut 8 bases from V and 7 bases from J, with 21 bases between. CDR3 loop: CASRPSDGVSEQYF. In DNA form, the CDR3 reads TGTGCCAGCCGACCTTCGGACGGAGTTAGTGAGCAGTACTTC.

This chain joins TRBV7-9 and TRBJ2-5; 7 bases are shared with TRBD1. CDR1 and CDR2 from the germline V gene are SEHNR and FQNEAQ (reference sequence). The CDR3 has 16 residues. Trimming at V came to 5 bases and at J to 5 bases, leaving 14 bases not matched to a gene. The CDR3 protein is CASSQNRDSVLETQYF. CDR3 nucleotide sequence: TGTGCCAGCAGCCAGAACCGGGACAGTGTTTTGGAGACCCAGTACTTC.

The chain uses TRBV4-3 and TRBJ1-3; 9 bases align to TRBD1. V was pared by 2 bases and J by 0 bases, with 5 bases of the junction left unmatched. Germline assignment: CDR1 LGHNA and CDR2 YSLEER. The CDR3 contains 17 residues. The DNA of the CDR3 is TGCGCCAGCAGCCAACGGACAGGGGCTTACTCTGGAAACACCATATATTTT. It is translated as CASSQRTGAYSGNTIYF.

The V call is TRBV12-3 or TRBV12-4, the J call TRBJ1-3, with D perhaps TRBD1 (6 bases). V shed 4 bases and J shed 8 bases, with 9 bases lying between them. The CDR3 extends over 12 amino acids. CDR3 residues: CASSSEGDTIYF. The CDR3 DNA sequence: TGTGCCAGCAGTTCGGAGGGGGACACCATATATTTT.

The gene calls are TRBV6-1 and TRBJ2-5, with 8 bases fitting TRBD1. Germline CDR1 reads MNHNS; CDR2 reads SASEGT. The CDR3 is made up of 15 amino acids. The junction had 7 bases not matched to a gene; V was cut back by 6 bases and J by 1 base. CDR3 sequence: CASRPTDRVQETQYF. For the CDR3, the DNA is TGTGCCAGCAGACCCACGGACAGGGTCCAAGAGACCCAGTACTTC.

This clonotype was counted a few times. One junction end does not reproduce the germline sequence, and a read error may be involved. The chain joins TRBV7-7 to TRBJ2-2, with 7 nucleotides matching TRBD1. The germline V gene encodes CDR1 SSHAT and CDR2 FNYEAQ (reference sequence). The CDR3 is made up of 15 amino acids. CDR3 sequence reads: CASSLGPGGFGELFF. The CDR3 nucleotides are TGTGCTAGCAGCTTAGGTCCAGGGGGTTTCGGGGAGCTGTTTTTT.

This clonotype was counted between two and nine times. This chain joins TRBV7-3 and TRBJ1-1; D may be TRBD1 (5 bases). The CDR3 sequence is 13 residues long. The germline gives CDR1 SGHTA, CDR2 FQGTGA. V was trimmed by 4 bases and J by 5 bases, leaving 11 bases between them. The CDR3 here is CASSYPGGTEAFF. The CDR3 DNA follows: TGTGCCAGCAGCTATCCGGGGGGTACTGAAGCTTTCTTT.

The V and J genes are TRBV11-3 and TRBJ2-1, with 11 bases identical to TRBD2. Germline-derived CDR1 and CDR2 are SGHNT and YENEEA. Unmatched junction bases numbered 11, after V lost 5 bases and J lost 5 bases. This CDR3 has 17 amino acids. In DNA form, the CDR3 reads TGTGCCAGCAGCCTCGACTCTAGCGGGGGGCTAAACAATGAGCAGTTCTTC. Protein: CASSLDSSGGLNNEQFF.

This clonotype was recorded many times. The V call is TRBV7-8, the J call TRBJ2-1, with D tentatively TRBD1 or TRBD2 (5 bases each). The germline gives CDR1 SGHVS, CDR2 FQNEAQ. The CDR3 length is 17 residues. The germline V and J ends were trimmed by 3 bases and 7 bases, with 22 bases remaining between them. As DNA, the CDR3 is TGTGCCAGCAGCTTTTGGGGGTCCTGGCTTAATTTAAATGAGCAGTTCTTC. Its translation: CASSFWGSWLNLNEQFF.

This clonotype was seen more than once but under ten times. The rearrangement links TRBV18 to TRBJ2-7; 11 nucleotides agree with TRBD2. V shed 1 base, J shed 4 bases, and the junction held 18 bases outside the gene matches. This CDR3 is 20 amino acids long. Looked up from germline, CDR1 is KGHSH and CDR2 is LQKENI. CDR3 sequence reads: CASSPHDKWGPSGGSYEQYV. The CDR3 region has the DNA TGTGCCAGCTCACCACACGACAAGTGGGGGCCTAGCGGGGGGTCATACGAGCAGTACGTC.

This clonotype was detected a few times. The CDR3 DNA follows: TGCGCCAGCAGCAGAGGGACTAGCGGAAAAGAGACCCAGTACTTC. Encoded protein: CASSRGTSGKETQYF. This chain joins TRBV5-1 and TRBJ2-5; TRBD2 agrees at 11 bases. This CDR3 has 15 residues. Germline V gene sequence: CDR1 SGHRS, CDR2 YFSETQ. The ends lost 4 bases at V and 3 bases at J; junction bases unmatched: 5.

The J gene is TRBJ2-7, the V gene TRBV13, with D tentatively TRBD2 (7 bases). Trimming stripped 5 bases from V and 0 bases from J, with 17 bases between. Germline V gene lookup returns CDR1 PRHDT and CDR2 FYEKMQ (reference sequence). The CDR3 extends over 16 amino acids. The CDR3 sequence is CASSARGGGPSYEQYF. Written as DNA, the CDR3 is TGTGCCAGCAGCGCCCGGGGCGGGGGCCCCTCCTACGAGCAGTACTTC.